This TCR beta chain appears in the sequencing data of a study of blood T cell repertoires in COVID-19. Background on the study: COVID-19 samples from acute and convalescent phases originated in the United States, Italy and Spain.

V shed 2 bases, J shed 7 bases, and the junction held 3 bases outside the gene matches. The CDR3 totals 14 residues. CDR1 and CDR2 (germline): LNHDA, SQIVND (reference sequence). Original methodology: Estimation of nucleated cell counts relied on the amplification of reference gene primers. Measured with immunoSEQ multiplex PCR; TCRdb has only the in-frame clones, and not every one. The V and J calls and clone size come from that table; D and trimming were worked out from the DNA. In the table there are about 120,000 clones, under 90% of which are singletons. The specimen was peripheral blood. The sequence derives from a man aged 60 to 75 with acute or convalescent COVID-19. This chain uses TRBV19 with TRBJ2-2; 8 bases fit TRBD2. CDR3 DNA: TGTGCCAGTAGTATATCCCTAGCGGGCGGGGAGCTGTTTTTT. Its protein is CASSISLAGGELFF.